The 29 T cell receptor beta chains reported below all come from one sample, sequenced in a study of OX40 agonist ivuxolimab in advanced cancers. Some clones are missing from TCRdb's copy, which holds only in-frame ones; the method was immunoSEQ multiplex PCR. This sample has 100,000 to 120,000 clones, with less than 95% found just once. This specimen was CD4+ or CD8+ T cells sorted from blood, taken in a trial of the OX40 agonist ivuxolimab. These receptors all come from an adult with an advanced solid tumor such as melanoma, head and neck, liver or kidney cancer.

This clone was picked up one time. CDR3 DNA sequence: TGTGCCTGGAGAACAGGAACCTACGAGCAGTACTTC. This gives the protein CAWRTGTYEQYF. The J gene is TRBJ2-7, the V gene TRBV30; maybe TRBD1 (5 bases). The germline V and J ends were trimmed by 3 bases and 2 bases, with 8 bases remaining between them. CDR3 size: 12 residues. Germline CDR1 and CDR2: GTSNPN and SVGIG (reference sequence).

This chain joins TRBV28 and TRBJ2-3; 9 bases map to TRBD1. This CDR3 spans 16 amino acids. Germline V gene sequence: CDR1 MDHEN, CDR2 SYDVKM. With 8 bases clipped from V and 2 bases from J, the junction kept 11 bases outside the gene matches. The CDR3 here is CASGGGDRVNTDTQYF. CDR3 sequence (DNA): TGTGCCAGCGGGGGAGGGGACAGGGTGAACACAGATACGCAGTATTTT. Complete variable domain (other parts from reference TRBV28 and TRBJ2-3): DVKVTQSSRYLVKRTGEKVFLECVQDMDHENMFWYRQDPGLGLRLIYFSYDVKMKEKGDIPEGYSVSREKKERFSLILESASTNQTSMYLCASGGGDRVNTDTQYFGPGTRLTVL.

The V gene is TRBV27, the J gene TRBJ2-3; TRBD1 aligns across 9 bases. The germline CDR1 and CDR2 sequences are MNHEY and SMNVEV (reference sequence). CDR3 size: 15 residues. V was clipped by 7 bases and J by 10 bases; unmatched bases: 15. This CDR3 reads CASTRDRDRALPQYF. CDR3 bases: TGTGCCAGCACCCGAGACCGGGACAGGGCTCTCCCGCAGTATTTT.

The chain links TRBV5-1 to TRBJ2-7; weak D call: TRBD1 (6 bases). Per germline, CDR1 SGHRS and CDR2 YFSETQ. Trimming cost V 0 bases and J 4 bases, with 8 bases left between them. The CDR3 covers 13 residues. In nucleotides, the CDR3 is TGCGCCAGCAGCTTGGCACAGGGATACGAGCAGTACTTC. It codes for CASSLAQGYEQYF.

The V and J genes are TRBV5-1 and TRBJ1-2, with D possibly TRBD1 on 6 matching bases. Trimming shortened V by 4 bases and J by 3 bases, and 22 bases separated the two germline ends. Germline V gene data show CDR1 as SGHRS and CDR2 as YFSETQ. This CDR3 is built from 17 residues. The CDR3 loop is CASSHLPLQGSHYGYTF. DNA for the CDR3: TGCGCCAGCAGCCACCTTCCGTTACAGGGATCCCACTATGGCTACACCTTC.

The rearrangement links TRBV19 to TRBJ2-7; D might be TRBD1 (6 bases). Trimming shortened V by 5 bases and J by 4 bases, and 15 bases separated the two germline ends. CDR3 size: 14 residues. In germline, CDR1 is LNHDA, CDR2 SQIVND (reference sequence). The CDR3 reads CASSPQGGWYEQYF. DNA of the CDR3: TGTGCCAGTAGTCCCCAAGGGGGATGGTACGAGCAGTACTTC.

The chain uses TRBV7-9 and TRBJ2-1; D not resolved. The CDR3 is made up of 14 amino acids. Germline V gene lookup returns CDR1 SEHNR and CDR2 FQNEAQ (reference sequence). Trimming removed 5 bases at V and 0 bases at J, with 8 bases between. CDR3 loop: CASSRPGSYNEQFF. The CDR3 nucleotides read TGTGCCAGCAGCCGTCCAGGCTCCTACAATGAGCAGTTCTTC.

This chain uses TRBV5-1 with TRBJ2-3; no firm D call. The CDR3 totals 13 residues. Germline-derived CDR1 and CDR2 are SGHRS and YFSETQ. With 0 bases removed from V and 3 bases from J, the gap between germline ends came to 5 bases. The CDR3 DNA is TGCGCCAGCAGCTTGGTCCTAACAGATACGCAGTATTTT. Protein product: CASSLVLTDTQYF. Together with reference TRBV5-1 and TRBJ2-3, the CDR3 gives the full variable domain: KAGVTQTPRYLIKTRGQQVTLSCSPISGHRSVSWYQQTPGQGLQFLFEYFSETQRNKGNFPGRFSGRQFSNSRSEMNVSTLELGDSALYLCASSLVLTDTQYFGPGTRLTVL.

V is TRBV27 and J is TRBJ1-4, with D possibly being TRBD1 (5 bases). Germline V gene data show CDR1 as MNHEY and CDR2 as SMNVEV (reference sequence). This CDR3 comprises 15 residues. Deletions cut 7 bases from V and 3 bases from J, with 15 bases between. The CDR3 protein is CASKGVGSSNEKLFF. CDR3 in DNA: TGTGCCAGCAAAGGGGTAGGGTCCTCTAATGAAAAACTGTTTTTT.

The chain recombines TRBV9 with TRBJ2-1, with D perhaps assigned TRBD1 or TRBD2 (6 bases each). The CDR3 totals 15 residues. Germline loops: CDR1 SGDLS, CDR2 YYNGEE. V gave up 4 bases and J gave up 8 bases, with 19 bases separating them. This CDR3 is CASSYLGGVLDEQFF. Written as DNA, the CDR3 is TGTGCCAGCAGCTACCTCGGGGGCGTCTTAGATGAGCAGTTCTTC.

Notes on this clone: The identical CDR3 is also encoded by other nucleotide sequences in the sample. The V and J genes are TRBV6-5 and TRBJ1-2; D uncertain. From germline, CDR1 is MNHEY and CDR2 SVGAGI. This CDR3 has 13 amino acids. V lost 3 bases and J lost 4, with 9 bases in between. In DNA form, the CDR3 reads TGTGCCAGCAGTTATGGTGGCGGCTATGGCTACACCTTC. As protein: CASSYGGGYGYTF.

The count of this clone is one. This chain uses TRBV2 with TRBJ2-2; D not resolved. CDR3 length equals 15 residues. CDR1 and CDR2 from the germline V gene are SNHLY and FYNNEI. The ends were cut back, 6 bases at V and 0 bases at J, with 11 bases in the middle. CDR3 nucleotide sequence: TGTGCCAGCAGGACTGGGGTCTCGAACACCGGGGAGCTGTTTTTT. Protein sequence: CASRTGVSNTGELFF.

The chain carries TRBV5-1 and TRBJ2-5; 9 bases agree with TRBD1. This CDR3 spans 16 amino acids. The V and J ends lost 4 bases and 1 base, in that order; junction bases with no gene match: 8. Germline V gives CDR1 SGHRS, CDR2 YFSETQ. CDR3 sequence reads: CASSLGDRESQETQYF. In DNA form, the CDR3 reads TGCGCCAGCAGCCTTGGGGACAGGGAAAGCCAAGAGACCCAGTACTTC.

The genes are TRBV6-6 and TRBJ1-4; a weak D match, TRBD1 (6 bases). The germline V gene encodes CDR1 MNHNY and CDR2 SVGAGI (reference sequence). The V end lost 6 bases, the J end lost 8 bases, and 19 bases lay between the germline ends. The CDR3 runs to 15 residues. DNA for the CDR3: TGTGCCAGCAGCGGGTCACAGGGCCGCGGAGAAAAACTGTTTTTT. Translated: CASSGSQGRGEKLFF.

This chain links TRBV7-9 with TRBJ1-4; unclear D gene. The CDR3 sequence is 13 residues long. The V gene lost 11 bases and the J gene lost 4 bases, with 14 bases spanning the gap. From germline, CDR1 is SEHNR and CDR2 FQNEAQ (reference sequence). The CDR3 loop reads CAGGRTFNEKLFF. For the CDR3, the DNA is TGTGCCGGCGGGCGGACTTTTAATGAAAAACTGTTTTTT.

In DNA form, the CDR3 reads TGCGCCAGCAGCCAAGGCGAGGGAAGACTCATCATGGAGACCCAGTACTTC. The encoded protein is CASSQGEGRLIMETQYF. The genes are TRBV4-1 and TRBJ2-5; a weak D match, TRBD2 (5 bases). This CDR3 has 17 amino acids. V lost 1 base to trimming and J lost 5 bases, with 20 bases between them. CDR1 is MGHRA and CDR2 is YSYEKL in the germline V gene.

Written as DNA, the CDR3 is TGTGCCAGCAGCTTATTCACTCCCAGCGCCCGGCTAGTCCGTTTATCCTACGAGCAGTACTTC. As protein: CASSLFTPSARLVRLSYEQYF. V gene TRBV7-6 combines with J gene TRBJ2-7; D is unresolved. The V gene lost 2 bases and the J gene lost 1 base, with 30 bases spanning the gap. The CDR3 consists of 21 residues. Germline V gives CDR1 SGHVS, CDR2 FNYEAQ. The entire variable domain, with the rest obtained from reference TRBV7-6 and TRBJ2-7, is as follows: GAGVSQSPRYKVTKRGQDVALRCDPISGHVSLYWYRQALGQGPEFLTYFNYEAQQDKSGLPNDRFSAERPEGSISTLTIQRTEQRDSAMYRCASSLFTPSARLVRLSYEQYFGPGTRLTVT.

CDR3 sequence (DNA): TGTGCCAGCAGAATCGCGGGGGCCGGCTACACCTTC. Amino acid sequence: CASRIAGAGYTF. This chain joins TRBV2 and TRBJ1-2; TRBD1 is a possible D gene (6 bases). The CDR3 runs to 12 residues. The germline gives CDR1 SNHLY, CDR2 FYNNEI. Deletions cut 6 bases from V and 8 bases from J, with 13 bases between.

The chain has TRBV2 and TRBJ1-2; 7 bases agree with TRBD1. This CDR3 contains 15 residues. Trimming cost V 6 bases and J 7 bases; bases outside gene matches: 14. Per germline, CDR1 SNHLY and CDR2 FYNNEI. Here the CDR3 DNA reads TGTGCCAGCAGGGATATTACACAGGGGTTTAGTGGCTACACCTTC. It yields the protein CASRDITQGFSGYTF.

J is TRBJ1-1 and V is TRBV5-6; D is uncertain. The germline CDR1 and CDR2 sequences are SGHDT and YYEEEE. Trimming took off 4 bases at V and 1 base at J, with 5 bases between the two ends. The CDR3 is 12 residues long. The CDR3 DNA reads as TGTGCCAGCAGCCTCCCGAACACTGAAGCTTTCTTT. Protein sequence: CASSLPNTEAFF.

J is TRBJ2-7 and V is TRBV7-8; no clear D gene. Germline V gene lookup returns CDR1 SGHVS and CDR2 FQNEAQ. Trimming removed 5 bases from V and 2 bases from J, with 19 bases in between. The CDR3 is 16 amino acids. The CDR3 sequence: CASSPSTWILTYEQYF. CDR3 DNA sequence: TGTGCCAGCAGCCCTTCTACGTGGATTTTAACCTACGAGCAGTACTTC.

The chain has TRBV27 and TRBJ2-7, with 9 bases that match TRBD2. The J segment lost 7 bases and the V segment lost 1 base, leaving 11 bases of the junction unmatched. Germline loops: CDR1 MNHEY, CDR2 SMNVEV (reference sequence). The CDR3 is 16 amino acids. This CDR3 reads CASSLYLTGLASEQYF. The DNA for the CDR3 is TGTGCCAGCAGTTTATACCTGACGGGACTAGCTTCGGAGCAGTACTTC.

The J gene is TRBJ2-5, the V gene TRBV11-2; D not certain. The V and J ends lost 5 bases and 4 bases respectively, with 17 bases between them. The CDR3 loop spans 15 amino acids. CDR1 is SGHAT and CDR2 is FQNNGV in the germline V gene. The CDR3 loop is CASSANSRLGETQYF. CDR3 nucleotides: TGTGCCAGCAGCGCAAACTCACGGTTAGGAGAGACCCAGTACTTC.

V usage is TRBV11-2 and J usage is TRBJ1-1, with unresolved D. This CDR3 spans 13 amino acids. V was shortened by 3 bases and J by 1 base, with 6 bases between the two germline ends. The V gene's germline CDR1 is SGHAT and CDR2 FQNNGV. The CDR3 loop reads CASSFNRNTEAFF. The DNA of the CDR3 is TGTGCCAGCAGCTTTAACAGGAACACTGAAGCTTTCTTT.

The CDR3 reads CASSIQGSGSPLHF. Written as DNA, the CDR3 is TGTGCCAGCAGTATACAGGGATCAGGTTCACCCCTCCACTTT. The rearrangement links TRBV6-4 to TRBJ1-6; tentatively, D is TRBD1 (6 bases). V shed 5 bases and J shed 9 bases, with 14 bases lying between them. This CDR3 is built from 14 residues. Germline assignment: CDR1 MRHNA and CDR2 SNTAGT.

The chain carries TRBV15 and TRBJ2-7; 14 bases are a match to TRBD2. Germline CDR1 reads LNHNV; CDR2 reads YYDKDF (reference sequence). The CDR3 runs to 15 residues. The V and J ends lost 5 bases and 4 bases, in that order; junction bases with no gene match: 4. CDR3 protein: CATSPGTSGSYEQYF. DNA for the CDR3: TGTGCCACCAGCCCTGGGACTAGCGGGAGTTACGAGCAGTACTTC.

This clone was recorded only once. The chain links TRBV5-6 to TRBJ2-7, with D unresolved. V lost 4 bases to trimming and J lost 3 bases, with 5 bases between them. The CDR3 spans 11 residues. Germline V gives CDR1 SGHDT, CDR2 YYEEEE. CDR3 nucleotide sequence: TGTGCCAGCAGCGAAGACTACGAGCAGTACTTC. Its protein is CASSEDYEQYF.

The chain has TRBV15 and TRBJ1-1; no definite D call. V lost 0 bases to trimming and J lost 11 bases, with 10 bases between them. CDR3 size: 12 residues. The germline V gene has CDR1 LNHNV and CDR2 YYDKDF (reference sequence). CDR3 sequence: CATSRETSLAFF. The CDR3 DNA reads TGTGCCACCAGCAGAGAAACTAGCCTGGCTTTCTTT.

The chain carries TRBV7-9 and TRBJ2-2; TRBD1 aligns across 9 bases. V lost 8 bases and J lost 5; bases outside the gene matches: 15. This CDR3 is 17 amino acids long. The germline V gene encodes CDR1 SEHNR and CDR2 FQNEAQ (reference sequence). CDR3 residues: CASAKTNAGQGTGELFF. The CDR3 DNA follows: TGTGCCAGCGCCAAAACGAATGCGGGACAGGGAACCGGGGAGCTGTTTTTT.